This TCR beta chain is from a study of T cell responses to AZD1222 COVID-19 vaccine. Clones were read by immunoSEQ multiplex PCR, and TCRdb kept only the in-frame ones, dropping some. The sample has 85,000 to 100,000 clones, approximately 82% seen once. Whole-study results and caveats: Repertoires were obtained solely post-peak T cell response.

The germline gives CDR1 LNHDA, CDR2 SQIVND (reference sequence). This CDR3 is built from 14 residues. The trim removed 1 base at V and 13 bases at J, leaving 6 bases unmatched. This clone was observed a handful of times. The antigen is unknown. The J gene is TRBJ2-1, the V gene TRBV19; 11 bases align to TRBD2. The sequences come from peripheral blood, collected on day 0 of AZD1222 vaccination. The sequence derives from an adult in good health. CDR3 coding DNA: TGTGCCAGTAGTATAGGAGTAGCGGGAGGGAGCCAGTTCTTC. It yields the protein CASSIGVAGGSQFF. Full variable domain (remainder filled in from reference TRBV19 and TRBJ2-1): DGGITQSPKYLFRKEGQNVTLSCEQNLNHDAMYWYRQDPGQGLRLIYYSQIVNDFQKGDIAEGYSVSREKKESFPLTVTSAQKNPTAFYLCASSIGVAGGSQFFGPGTRLTVL.